Only a few counts were recorded for the clone carrying this TCR beta chain. The antigen is not known. The sample holds other DNA sequences that translate to the same CDR3. Cells were stimulated with CMV-infected fibroblast lysates at about 9.4 ug/mL. Sorted nonresponding memory CD4+ T cells were CD40L-negative, CD69-negative, CD45RO-high. Undetectable plasma HIV-1 RNA below 50 copies/mL lasted at least 4 years. Trimming removed 4 bases from V and 5 bases from J; junction bases left unmatched: 5. CDR1 and CDR2 (germline): ENHRY, SYGVKD. The CDR3 spans 15 residues. This record comes from a study of persistence of HIV-infected CD4 T cells. As for the study in general: CD4+ T cells responding to CMV or HIV-1 Gag were isolated. Overall study results and limits: CMV- and Gag-responding cells had lower TCRbeta richness than CD3/CD28-responding cells. Proviral oligoclonality tracked with TCR oligoclonality within the same sorted cells.

This was the immunoSEQ version 4 assay in survey mode. Method: immunoSEQ multiplex PCR; TCRdb's copy keeps in-frame clones and lacks some. The sample lists approximately 26,000 clones; roughly 80% were seen once. Sequencing used CD4+ T cells sorted from PBMCs after approximately 20-hour stimulation, obtained from a patient who received antiretroviral therapy. The chain recombines TRBV10-3 with TRBJ1-6, with TRBD1 identical over 7 bases. The TCR sequence derives from an adult woman with HIV who was CMV-seropositive. This CDR3 reads CAISVNRGDNSPLHF. The DNA of the CDR3 is TGTGCCATCAGTGTAAACAGGGGAGATAATTCACCCCTCCACTTT.